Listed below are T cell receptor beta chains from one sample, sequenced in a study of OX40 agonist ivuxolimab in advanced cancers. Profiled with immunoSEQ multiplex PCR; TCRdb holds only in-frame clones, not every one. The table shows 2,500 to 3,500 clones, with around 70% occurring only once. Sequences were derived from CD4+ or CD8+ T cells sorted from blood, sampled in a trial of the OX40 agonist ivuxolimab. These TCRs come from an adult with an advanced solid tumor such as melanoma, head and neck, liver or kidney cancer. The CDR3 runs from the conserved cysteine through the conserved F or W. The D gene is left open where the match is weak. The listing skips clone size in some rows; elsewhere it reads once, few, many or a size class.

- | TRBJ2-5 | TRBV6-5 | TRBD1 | TGTGCCAGCAGCCCCTCGGGACAGCCTCAAGAGACCCAGTACTTC | CASSPSGQPQETQYF
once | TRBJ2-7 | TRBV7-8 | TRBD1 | TGTGCCAGCAGCCCGCGACAGGGACCATCCTACGAGCAGTACTTC | CASSPRQGPSYEQYF
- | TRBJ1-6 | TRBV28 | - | TGTGCCAGCAGTTTTCCCTCCTCGTCCTATTCACCCCTCCACTTT | CASSFPSSSYSPLHF
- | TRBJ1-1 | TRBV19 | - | TGTGCCAGTATGTTCTCGTCGACGGGCACTGAAGCTTTCTTT | CASMFSSTGTEAFF
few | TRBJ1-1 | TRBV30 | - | TGTGCCTGGAGTGTACGAAACACTGAAGCTTTCTTT | CAWSVRNTEAFF
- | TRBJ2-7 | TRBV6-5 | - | TGTGCCAGCAGTTACTCGATTGGCTCCTACGAGCAGTACTTC | CASSYSIGSYEQYF
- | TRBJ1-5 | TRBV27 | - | TGTGCCAGCAGGCACACAGGGCGGGATCAGCCCCAGCATTTT | CASRHTGRDQPQHF
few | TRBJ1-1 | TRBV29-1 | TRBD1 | TGCAGCGTTGAGGGGGACAGGGGAATGAACACTGAAGCTTTCTTT | CSVEGDRGMNTEAFF
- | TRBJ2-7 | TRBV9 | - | TGTGCCAGCAGCGTAGAACAGGGTAATAGAGACGAGCAGTACTTC | CASSVEQGNRDEQYF
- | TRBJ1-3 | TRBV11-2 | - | TGTGCCAGCAGCGTGACCGGCTCTGGAAACACCATATATTTT | CASSVTGSGNTIYF
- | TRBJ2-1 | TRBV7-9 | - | TGTGCCAGCAGCTTAGCCTGGGCACCCGGAGAGCAGTTCTTC | CASSLAWAPGEQFF
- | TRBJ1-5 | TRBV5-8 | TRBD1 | TGTGCCAGCAGCTATAGGGGGCGAATAAGCAATCAGCCCCAGCATTTT | CASSYRGRISNQPQHF
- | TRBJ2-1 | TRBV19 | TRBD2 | TGTGCCAGTAGTATTGCGTCTAGCGGAGACAATGAGCAGTTCTTC | CASSIASSGDNEQFF
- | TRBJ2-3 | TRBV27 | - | TGTGCCAGCAGTTTAATCAATGGTGGCGATACGCAGTATTTT | CASSLINGGDTQYF
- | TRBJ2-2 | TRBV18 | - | TGTGCCAGCTCACCAGCAGGCTCTAACACCGGGGAGCTGTTTTTT | CASSPAGSNTGELFF
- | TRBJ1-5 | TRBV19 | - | TGTGCCAGTAGTACGGGAGGGTCTCAGCCCCAGCATTTT | CASSTGGSQPQHF
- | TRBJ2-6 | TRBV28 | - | TGTGCCAGCAGTTTGATCGTCTCTGGGGCCAACGTCCTGACTTTC | CASSLIVSGANVLTF
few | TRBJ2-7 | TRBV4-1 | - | TGCGCCAGCAGCAATGGACTAAAGCAGTACTTC | CASSNGLKQYF
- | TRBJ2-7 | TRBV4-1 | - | TGCGCCAGCAGCCCCTTCGGACAGTGGGGCCACGAGCAGTACTTC | CASSPFGQWGHEQYF
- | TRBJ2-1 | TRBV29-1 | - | TGCAGCGTTGACTTGGAGGCAGCGAACTACAATGAGCAGTTCTTC | CSVDLEAANYNEQFF
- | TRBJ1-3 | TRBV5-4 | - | TGTGCCAGCAGCCGGGGGGAAAACACCATATATTTT | CASSRGENTIYF
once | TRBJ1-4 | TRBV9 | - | TGTGCCAGCAGCGTAGGTGGCAGGGTGACAACTAATGAAAAACTGTTTTTT | CASSVGGRVTTNEKLFF